These 25 T cell receptor beta chains were sequenced from one sample in a study of diagnostic markers for celiac disease. TCRdb reprocessed the reads and keeps a single row for each CDR3 protein, giving no DNA. Reported are approximately 8,000 distinct CDR3 sequences; the ten largest clones contain around 6%. The material sequenced was either unsorted cells or a sorted T cell fraction (not recorded which). Receptors originate from a human donor. This table probably holds off-target reads from a library built for another chain.

The CDR3 spells CSVASGSRVDTGELFF. The rearrangement joins TRBV29-1 to TRBJ2-2; TCRdb's D call, TRBD2, is unchecked because there is no DNA. Germline values: CDR1 SQVTM, CDR2 ANQGSEA. This CDR3 contains 16 residues.

The chain couples TRBV4-2 to TRBJ2-3. Germline V CDR1 and CDR2: LGHNA, YNFKEQ. This CDR3 is built from 16 residues. The chain's CDR3 is CASSQEAAPSTDTQYF.

V and J are TRBV7-9 and TRBJ1-1; the TRBD1 assignment by TCRdb is unverifiable without DNA. The CDR3 consists of 13 residues. Germline V gives CDR1 SEHNR, CDR2 FQNEAQ (reference sequence). The CDR3 protein is CASSPLGGTEAFF.

V is TRBV15 and J is TRBJ2-1; as DNA is missing, the TRBD2 call by TCRdb cannot be tested. This CDR3 spans 17 amino acids. CDR1 is LNHNV and CDR2 is YYDKDF in the germline V gene (reference sequence). CDR3: CATSKSSSGRAWDEQFF.

The chain has TRBV20-1 and TRBJ2-3; the D call of TRBD2 rests on TCRdb alone, since no DNA is present to check it. Per germline, CDR1 DFQATT and CDR2 SNEGSKA (reference sequence). The CDR3 has 18 residues. The CDR3 reads CSAPPRTSGGIASDTQYF.

The rearrangement links TRBV7-8 to TRBJ2-1; TCRdb proposes TRBD2, but this gene call is untestable without DNA. Per the germline V gene, CDR1 is SGHVS and CDR2 is FQNEAQ. The CDR3 runs to 17 residues. The chain's CDR3 is CASSKRGGTSGNNEQFF.

Frequency places this clonotype as medium-sized. The chain has TRBV29-1 and TRBJ2-1; TCRdb's D gene call, TRBD1, goes unchecked for lack of DNA. The germline gives CDR1 SQVTM, CDR2 ANQGSEA. The CDR3 has 12 residues. This CDR3 reads CSAGTGGNEQFF.

This chain links TRBV11-2 with TRBJ2-7. From germline, CDR1 is SGHAT and CDR2 FQNNGV. The CDR3 length is 13 residues. The CDR3 spells CASSFFTAYEQYF.

According to its frequency, this clonotype is medium-sized. The chain recombines TRBV20-1 with TRBJ2-1; the D call from TCRdb, TRBD1, cannot be confirmed without DNA. The CDR3 totals 12 residues. Germline CDR1 and CDR2: DFQATT and SNEGSKA (reference sequence). CDR3 loop: CSGSGNGNEQFF.

V is TRBV28 and J is TRBJ2-3; the TCRdb call, TRBD2, lacks DNA for checking. This CDR3 is 16 amino acids long. Germline CDR1 is MDHEN and CDR2 is SYDVKM. CDR3 sequence reads: CASSPPAGASTDTQYF.

This clonotype is called medium-sized based on its frequency. This sequence joins TRBV27 and TRBJ2-1; TCRdb's assignment of TRBD1 cannot be checked, as there is no DNA. Germline CDR1 reads MNHEY; CDR2 reads SMNVEV (reference sequence). This CDR3 spans 13 amino acids. The chain's CDR3 is CASSPGTTGEQFF.

The gene calls are TRBV5-4 and TRBJ1-4; no DNA is available, so the TRBD1 call from TCRdb remains unchecked. The germline V gene encodes CDR1 SGHNT and CDR2 YYREEE (reference sequence). The CDR3 has 15 residues. The CDR3 spells CASSTNRGTNEKLFF.

The gene calls are TRBV20-1 and TRBJ2-1; the TRBD2 assignment by TCRdb is unverifiable without DNA. Germline CDR1 and CDR2: DFQATT and SNEGSKA (reference sequence). This CDR3 is built from 14 residues. The CDR3 region is CSSVPTLQSHEQFF.

The V and J genes are TRBV3-1 and TRBJ1-1; TCRdb's D gene call, TRBD1, goes unchecked for lack of DNA. The CDR3 has 13 amino acids. Per germline, CDR1 LGHDT and CDR2 YNNKEL (reference sequence). CDR3 protein: CASSQGRVGRAFF. The variable domain in full, completed from reference TRBV3-1 and TRBJ1-1, reads DTAVSQTPKYLVTQMGNDKSIKCEQNLGHDTMYWYKQDSKKFLKIMFSYNNKELIINETVPNRFSPKSPDKAHLNLHINSLELGDSAVYFCASSQGRVGRAFFGQGTRLTVV.

The genes are TRBV15 and TRBJ2-5. The CDR3 totals 15 residues. Germline V lookup: CDR1 LNHNV, CDR2 YYDKDF (reference sequence). This CDR3 reads CATSIRTETEETQYF.

This chain links TRBV5-1 with TRBJ2-2; TCRdb indicates TRBD1, and absent DNA this call remains unverified. This CDR3 spans 14 amino acids. Germline loops: CDR1 SGHRS, CDR2 YFSETQ. CDR3 in amino acids: CASSLQGNTGELFF.

This chain links TRBV28 with TRBJ1-4. In germline, CDR1 is MDHEN, CDR2 SYDVKM. This CDR3 is built from 16 residues. CDR3: CASSLWSGEGLEKLFF.

This chain uses TRBV4-2 with TRBJ1-2; TCRdb's D call of TRBD1 is untestable without DNA. Germline V gene lookup returns CDR1 LGHNA and CDR2 YNFKEQ. CDR3 length: 15 amino acids. This chain's CDR3 is CASSPAPGTNYGYTF.

The chain employs TRBV7-9 and TRBJ1-2. The germline CDR1 and CDR2 sequences are SEHNR and FQNEAQ (reference sequence). This CDR3 is 16 amino acids long. The CDR3 is CASSLSLTEVNYGYTF. Combining the CDR3 with reference TRBV7-9 and TRBJ1-2 gives the whole variable domain DTGVSQNPRHKITKRGQNVTFRCDPISEHNRLYWYRQTLGQGPEFLTYFQNEAQLEKSRLLSDRFSAERPKGSFSTLEIQRTEQGDSAMYLCASSLSLTEVNYGYTFGSGTRLTVV.

The chain links TRBV11-1 to TRBJ1-1; TCRdb's D call, TRBD1, is unchecked because there is no DNA. This CDR3 is built from 13 residues. Germline values: CDR1 SGHAT, CDR2 FQDESV (reference sequence). This CDR3 is CASSSQGNTEAFF.

By frequency, this clonotype registers medium-sized. The chain links TRBV20-1 to TRBJ2-2. Germline assignment: CDR1 DFQATT and CDR2 SNEGSKA (reference sequence). The CDR3 contains 14 residues. CDR3 protein: CSARDITDTGELFF.

This clonotype is deemed large by its frequency. This chain joins TRBV20-1 and TRBJ2-5; without DNA, the TCRdb call of TRBD1 cannot be checked. Germline CDR1 is DFQATT and CDR2 is SNEGSKA (reference sequence). The CDR3 runs 13 residues. The CDR3 is CSASPRGRETQYF.

This clonotype ranks as medium-sized in terms of frequency. The chain is built from TRBV20-1 and TRBJ2-3. CDR1 is DFQATT and CDR2 is SNEGSKA in the germline V gene (reference sequence). CDR3 size: 13 residues. CDR3 sequence reads: CSASRRSGDTQYF.

This sequence joins TRBV12-3 or TRBV12-4 and TRBJ1-6. The CDR3 covers 13 residues. This CDR3 reads CASAKDLGSPLHF.

The rearrangement joins TRBV7-6 to TRBJ1-1. CDR1 is SGHVS and CDR2 is FNYEAQ in the germline V gene. The CDR3 consists of 14 residues. This chain's CDR3 is CASSLMADNTEAFF.